The source of this TCR beta chain is a study of shared clonotypes between healthy human individuals. V lost 6 bases to trimming and J lost 3 bases, with 14 bases between them. Germline CDR1 reads WSHSY; CDR2 reads SAAADI. This CDR3 region has 14 residues. Notes on this clone: Antigen specificity is unknown.

The method was immunoSEQ multiplex PCR; TCRdb's version includes in-frame clones alone and lacks a portion of them. The sample holds about 2 million clones, about 95% seen once. Study-level findings and limits: Clonotypes shared by all four sorted-subset donors had higher generation probabilities than non-shared clonotypes.

Naivety among CD8 cells was defined by CD45RO negativity and positive CCR7 selection, thereby excluding terminally differentiated effector memory CD45RA+ cells. The chain has TRBV10-2 and TRBJ1-2; D not resolved. The sample was naive CD8+ T cells sorted from blood. This TCR was sampled from a man aged 18 to 29 in good health. The CDR3 reads CASSVPGVHYGYTF. Written as DNA, the CDR3 is TGCGCCAGCAGCGTTCCTGGGGTTCACTATGGCTACACCTTC.